The 7 T cell receptor beta chains below were found in one sample sequenced in a study of response to subunit inactivated influenza vaccine. TCRdb recomputed calls from the RT-PCR reads with MiXCR, one row per CDR3 protein. The data show 700,000 to 800,000 distinct CDR3 sequences, with roughly 20% seen just once and under 13% held by the top ten. The input for sequencing was PBMCs from blood, taken less than 6 days after vaccination. These receptors were collected from a man aged 50 or older who received an inactivated influenza vaccine.

This clonotype showed up just a few times. The genes are TRBV12-5 and TRBJ2-3; 7 bases agree with TRBD2. CDR3 length equals 16 residues. J was trimmed by 3 bases and V by 7 bases; bases with no gene match: 13. Germline V gene data show CDR1 as LGHNT and CDR2 as FRNRAP. The CDR3 sequence is CASAFGAGAGTDTQYF. CDR3 in DNA: TGTGCTAGTGCATTTGGGGCGGGAGCCGGGACAGATACGCAGTATTTT.

The chain couples TRBV11-3 to TRBJ2-5; a weak D match, TRBD2 (6 bases). Germline V gives CDR1 SGHNT, CDR2 YENEEA. The CDR3 contains 13 residues. V was pared by 3 bases and J by 5 bases, with 10 bases between. The CDR3 loop reads CASSFSGSETQYF. CDR3 DNA: TGTGCCAGCAGCTTTAGCGGTTCGGAGACCCAGTACTTC.

The rearrangement links TRBV20-1 to TRBJ2-1; D may be TRBD1 or TRBD2 (5 bases each). The V end was cut by 2 bases, the J end by 6 bases, with 14 bases between. Per the germline V gene, CDR1 is DFQATT and CDR2 is SNEGSKA (reference sequence). This CDR3 spans 14 amino acids. CDR3 residues: CSARSGRDRNEQFF. CDR3 nucleotide sequence: TGCAGTGCTAGAAGTGGCAGGGACCGCAATGAGCAGTTCTTC.

J is TRBJ1-4 and V is TRBV5-1; the D is unclear. Trimming pared 4 bases from V and 0 bases from J, leaving 13 bases between. The CDR3 runs 16 residues. Germline loops: CDR1 SGHRS, CDR2 YFSETQ. CDR3 DNA: TGCGCCAGCAGCCGGCGGGGAACGACAACTAATGAAAAACTGTTTTTT. Translating gives CASSRRGTTTNEKLFF.

This clonotype came up a few times. J is TRBJ1-2 and V is TRBV12-3 or TRBV12-4, with D unclear. The V end lost 5 bases, the J end lost 3 bases, and 16 bases lay between the germline ends. The CDR3 sequence is 15 residues long. CDR3 loop: CASSADKSNYYGYTF. The CDR3 region has the DNA TGTGCCAGCAGTGCAGACAAGTCAAACTACTATGGCTACACCTTC.

The chain joins TRBV6-2 or TRBV6-3 to TRBJ1-1; D not certain. The V end was cut by 0 bases, the J end by 2 bases, with 10 bases between. In germline, CDR1 is MNHEY, CDR2 SVGEGT. This CDR3 spans 15 amino acids. The CDR3 bases are TGTGCCAGCAGTTACTCAAGGCACAATAACACTGAAGCTTTCTTT. Its translation: CASSYSRHNNTEAFF.

V and J are TRBV10-3 and TRBJ2-7; weak D call: TRBD2 (6 bases). Germline V CDR1 and CDR2: ENHRY, SYGVKD. Deletions cut 9 bases from V and 2 bases from J, with 17 bases between. The CDR3 extends over 14 amino acids. The CDR3 DNA follows: TGTGCCATGCGGCGGGGACCCGGAGCCTACGAGCAGTACTTC. It codes for CAMRRGPGAYEQYF.